This T cell receptor (beta chain) was found in a study of blood T cell repertoires in COVID-19. The length of the CDR3 is 15 residues. CDR1 SGHAT and CDR2 FQNNGV come from the germline V gene. The trim removed 3 bases at V and 6 bases at J, leaving 3 bases unmatched. Repertoires were generated with immunoSEQ multiplex PCR, while TCRdb's copy carries only in-frame clones and drops some. Here the sample spans hundreds of thousands of clones, 87% being singletons. Sequenced input: PBMCs or T cells enriched from blood (not recorded which). The receptor was derived from a woman between 45 and 65 years old who had recovered from COVID-19. This chain links TRBV11-2 with TRBJ1-6, with 9 bases matching TRBD1. The CDR3 here is CASSLGQGGNSPLHF. For the CDR3, the DNA is TGTGCCAGCAGCTTGGGACAGGGAGGTAATTCACCCCTCCACTTT.